Listed below are T cell receptor beta chains from one sample, sequenced in a study of T cells in Graves' hyperthyroidism and ophthalmopathy. MiXCR, applied by TCRdb to the multiplex PCR reads, yields one record per CDR3 protein. Of approximately 570,000 distinct CDR3 sequences in the sample, 15% to 20% are singletons; the top ten hold about 45%. Material: blood. The origin of the receptors is a man aged 40-49 years with Graves' ophthalmopathy. Each CDR3 is given with its conserved first and last residue. A D gene is named only where the DNA matches it firmly. The size of a clone is reported for some rows only, either as once, few or many, or as a class for expanded clones.

abundance	v_gene	d_gene	j_gene	CDR3nt	CDR3aa
.	TRBV11-2	.	TRBJ2-5	TGTGCCAGCAGCCACCGACTGGCGGACCAAGAGACCCAGTACTTC	CASSHRLADQETQYF
.	TRBV7-9	TRBD2	TRBJ2-1	TGTGCCAGCAGCAGATGGACTAGCGGGAGCTCCTACAATGAGCAGTTCTTC	CASSRWTSGSSYNEQFF
many	TRBV12-3/TRBV12-4	TRBD2	TRBJ2-5	TGTGCCAGCAGCCCCCAAGTACTAGCGGGGGGGAAAGAGACCCAGTACTTC	CASSPQVLAGGKETQYF
.	TRBV27	.	TRBJ1-6	TGTGCCAGCAGTTTAATGGCAGTCTATAATTCACCCCTCCACTTT	CASSLMAVYNSPLHF
many	TRBV18	.	TRBJ2-7	TGTGCCAGCTCACCACCGGCCACGCCCGAGCAGTACTTC	CASSPPATPEQYF
many	TRBV28	TRBD2	TRBJ2-4	TGTGCCAGCAGTTTGAAGGTAGCGGGAGGGCCAGCCAAAAACATTCAGTACTTC	CASSLKVAGGPAKNIQYF
many	TRBV11-2	.	TRBJ2-7	TGTGCCAGCAGCTCCCTCGACAGGCCCCTTTCCTACGAGCAGTACTTC	CASSSLDRPLSYEQYF
.	TRBV7-9	.	TRBJ2-5	TGTGCCAGCAGCTTTAATCAGGGGCAGGGGACCCAGTACTTC	CASSFNQGQGTQYF
many	TRBV7-3	TRBD1	TRBJ2-1	TGTGCCAGCAGCTTAGTACCTACAGGGGACAATGAGCAGTTCTTC	CASSLVPTGDNEQFF
many	TRBV6-2/TRBV6-3	TRBD2	TRBJ2-1	TGTGCCAGTACCAGCGGGAGCCTCTACAATGAGCAGTTCTTC	CASTSGSLYNEQFF